This entry lists 11 T cell receptor beta chains sequenced from one sample in a study of cytomegalovirus exposure and HLA in healthy donors. PCR primers comprised 60 Vbeta and 13 Jbeta primers. The assay was immunoSEQ multiplex PCR, and TCRdb's table has in-frame clones only and misses some. The sample has fewer than 75,000 clones, 70% to 85% seen once. The sequencing sample was made of PBMCs. The receptors stem from a woman aged 25 to 39 in good health and CMV-seronegative.

The sample holds a few counts of this clone. The J gene is TRBJ2-7, the V gene TRBV6-5; D perhaps matches TRBD1 (6 bases). Trimming shortened V by 5 bases and J by 2 bases, and 13 bases separated the two germline ends. CDR1 MNHEY and CDR2 SVGAGI come from the germline V gene. CDR3 length: 14 amino acids. DNA for the CDR3: TGTGCCAGCAGTCACAAGGGGGTTACCTACGAGCAGTACTTC. Its protein is CASSHKGVTYEQYF.

The chain has TRBV7-2 and TRBJ1-2, with 8 nucleotides matching TRBD1. Trimming removed 3 bases from V and 7 bases from J; junction bases left unmatched: 1. CDR3 length equals 12 residues. Per germline, CDR1 SGHTA and CDR2 FQGNSA. CDR3 DNA: TGTGCCAGCAGCTTCGGGACAGGTGGCTACACCTTC. Amino acid sequence: CASSFGTGGYTF.

This clone was seen only a few times. The chain carries TRBV29-1 and TRBJ2-6; D might be TRBD1 (6 bases). In germline, CDR1 is SQVTM, CDR2 ANQGSEA. The CDR3 length is 16 residues. Trimming took off 5 bases at V and 0 bases at J, with 14 bases between the two ends. Here the CDR3 DNA reads TGCAGCGTTCAAAGGGACACCGACTCTGGGGCCAACGTCCTGACTTTC. Translated, it gives CSVQRDTDSGANVLTF.

The chain combines TRBV11-2 with TRBJ2-7; D might be TRBD1 (5 bases). This CDR3 spans 17 amino acids. CDR1 SGHAT and CDR2 FQNNGV come from the germline V gene. V gave up 3 bases and J gave up 0 bases, with 18 bases separating them. The CDR3 region is CASSFTPKRGSSYEQYF. DNA of the CDR3: TGTGCCAGCAGCTTCACCCCTAAAAGGGGCTCCTCCTACGAGCAGTACTTC.

The rearrangement joins TRBV7-2 to TRBJ2-4; maybe TRBD1 (5 bases). Per the germline V gene, CDR1 is SGHTA and CDR2 is FQGNSA. V lost 5 bases, J lost 7 bases, and 24 bases lay in between. This CDR3 contains 17 residues. DNA for the CDR3: TGTGCCAGCAGCGCAGAAGGGGTAGGAACTCCCCCCAACATTCAGTACTTC. Protein: CASSAEGVGTPPNIQYF.

The V and J genes are TRBV7-9 and TRBJ1-2, with D unclear. This CDR3 comprises 13 residues. The ends were cut back, 3 bases at V and 8 bases at J, with 13 bases in the middle. The germline CDR1 and CDR2 sequences are SEHNR and FQNEAQ (reference sequence). The CDR3 here is CASSFGDVRGYTF. The CDR3 nucleotides are TGTGCCAGCAGCTTTGGTGACGTCAGGGGCTACACCTTC.

The rearrangement uses TRBV9 and TRBJ1-4; 9 bases align to TRBD1. Looked up from germline, CDR1 is SGDLS and CDR2 is YYNGEE. Trimming cost V 0 bases and J 8 bases; bases outside gene matches: 8. This CDR3 contains 16 residues. The CDR3 is CASSVASQGATEKLFF. In nucleotides, the CDR3 is TGTGCCAGCAGCGTAGCTTCACAGGGGGCGACGGAAAAACTGTTTTTT. The full variable domain, rest sourced from reference TRBV9 and TRBJ1-4, is DSGVTQTPKHLITATGQRVTLRCSPRSGDLSVYWYQQSLDQGLQFLIQYYNGEERAKGNILERFSAQQFPDLHSELNLSSLELGDSALYFCASSVASQGATEKLFFGSGTQLSVL.

The chain employs TRBV2 and TRBJ2-7, with 9 bases matching TRBD1. The CDR3 has 13 amino acids. In germline, CDR1 is SNHLY, CDR2 FYNNEI. J was trimmed by 3 bases and V by 5 bases; bases with no gene match: 2. The CDR3 bases are TGTGCCAGCAGTCTGGGACAGGGCTACGAGCAGTACGTC. Its protein product is CASSLGQGYEQYV.

The chain couples TRBV7-9 to TRBJ1-5; the D is unclear. The germline CDR1 and CDR2 sequences are SEHNR and FQNEAQ (reference sequence). The CDR3 has 14 residues. V was pared by 1 base and J by 5 bases, with 9 bases between. CDR3 protein: CASSLVEGDQPQHF. CDR3 coding DNA: TGTGCCAGCAGCTTAGTTGAGGGCGATCAGCCCCAGCATTTT.

This clone turned up a few times. The chain has TRBV5-1 and TRBJ2-3, with 8 bases that match TRBD2. Germline lookup yields CDR1 SGHRS and CDR2 YFSETQ. V shed 5 bases and J 0 bases; nucleotides not matched to a gene: 8. The CDR3 covers 16 residues. CDR3 residues: CASSYKTGGSTDTQYF. The CDR3 DNA is TGCGCCAGCAGTTACAAAACGGGGGGGAGCACAGATACGCAGTATTTT.

The chain joins TRBV4-1 to TRBJ1-2; no reliable D call. The CDR3 is 15 amino acids. The V end was cut by 2 bases, the J end by 2 bases, with 12 bases between. Germline CDR1 is MGHRA and CDR2 is YSYEKL. The CDR3 sequence: CASSQYDRGNYGYTF. As DNA, the CDR3 is TGCGCCAGCAGCCAATACGATCGGGGAAACTATGGCTACACCTTC.